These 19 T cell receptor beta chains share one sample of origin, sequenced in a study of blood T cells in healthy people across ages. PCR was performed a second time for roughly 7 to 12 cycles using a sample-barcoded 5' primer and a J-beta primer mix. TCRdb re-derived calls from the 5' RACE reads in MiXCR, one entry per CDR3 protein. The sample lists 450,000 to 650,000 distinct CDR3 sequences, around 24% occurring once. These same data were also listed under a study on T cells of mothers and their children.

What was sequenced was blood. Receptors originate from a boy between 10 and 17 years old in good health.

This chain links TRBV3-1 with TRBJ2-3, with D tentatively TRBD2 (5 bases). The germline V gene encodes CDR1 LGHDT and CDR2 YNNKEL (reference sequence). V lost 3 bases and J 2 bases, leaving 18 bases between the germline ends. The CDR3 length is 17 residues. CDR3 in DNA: TGTGCCAGCAGCCAGACCGTCAGCGGACGCACCACAGATACGCAGTATTTT. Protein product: CASSQTVSGRTTDTQYF.

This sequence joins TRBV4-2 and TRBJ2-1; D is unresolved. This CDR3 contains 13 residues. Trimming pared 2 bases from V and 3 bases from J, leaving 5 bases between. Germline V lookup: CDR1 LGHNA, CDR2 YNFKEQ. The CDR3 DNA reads TGTGCCAGCAGCCAAAGGATCTACAATGAGCAGTTCTTC. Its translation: CASSQRIYNEQFF.

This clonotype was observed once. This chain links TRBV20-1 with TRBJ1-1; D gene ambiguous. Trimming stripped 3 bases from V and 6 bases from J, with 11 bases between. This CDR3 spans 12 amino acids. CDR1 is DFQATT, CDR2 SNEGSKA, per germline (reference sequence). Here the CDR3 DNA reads TGCAGTGCTAGTCGTTTACGTGCTGAAGCTTTCTTT. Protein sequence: CSASRLRAEAFF.

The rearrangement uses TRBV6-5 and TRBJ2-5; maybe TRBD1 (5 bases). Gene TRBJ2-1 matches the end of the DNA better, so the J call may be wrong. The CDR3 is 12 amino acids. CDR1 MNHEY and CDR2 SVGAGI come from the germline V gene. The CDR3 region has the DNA TGTGCCAGCAGTTCCAGGGTCAATGAGCAGTTCTTC. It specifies CASSSRVNEQFF.

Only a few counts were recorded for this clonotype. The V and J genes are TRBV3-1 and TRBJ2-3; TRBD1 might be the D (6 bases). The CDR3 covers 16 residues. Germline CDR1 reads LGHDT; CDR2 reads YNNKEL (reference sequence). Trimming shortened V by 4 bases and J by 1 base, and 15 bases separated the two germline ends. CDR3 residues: CASSPLPGAGTDTQYF. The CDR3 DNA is TGTGCCAGCAGCCCCCTCCCAGGGGCGGGCACAGATACGCAGTATTTT.

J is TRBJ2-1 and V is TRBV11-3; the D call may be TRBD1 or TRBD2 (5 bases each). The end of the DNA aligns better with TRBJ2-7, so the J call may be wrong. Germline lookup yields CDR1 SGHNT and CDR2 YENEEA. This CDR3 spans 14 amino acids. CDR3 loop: CASSLSRESYEQYF. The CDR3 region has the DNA TGTGCCAGCAGCTTATCCAGGGAGAGCTACGAGCAGTACTTC.

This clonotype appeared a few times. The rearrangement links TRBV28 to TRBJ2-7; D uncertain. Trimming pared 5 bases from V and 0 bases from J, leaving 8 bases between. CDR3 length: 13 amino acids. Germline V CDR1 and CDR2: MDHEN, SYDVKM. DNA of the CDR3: TGTGCCAGCAGTCCCCTGACCTCCTACGAGCAGTACTTC. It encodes CASSPLTSYEQYF.

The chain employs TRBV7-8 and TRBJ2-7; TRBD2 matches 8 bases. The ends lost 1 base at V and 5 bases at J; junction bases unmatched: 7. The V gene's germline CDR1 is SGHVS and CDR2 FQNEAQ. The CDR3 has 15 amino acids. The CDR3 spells CASSLVREGPDEQYF. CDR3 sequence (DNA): TGTGCCAGCAGCTTAGTTCGGGAGGGGCCCGACGAGCAGTACTTC.

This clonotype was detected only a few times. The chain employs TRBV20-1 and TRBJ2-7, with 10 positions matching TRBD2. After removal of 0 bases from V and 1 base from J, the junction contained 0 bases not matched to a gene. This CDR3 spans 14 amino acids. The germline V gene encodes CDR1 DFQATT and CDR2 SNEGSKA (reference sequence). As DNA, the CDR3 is TGCAGTGCTAGAGATAGCGGGAGGTCCTACGAGCAGTACTTC. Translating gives CSARDSGRSYEQYF.

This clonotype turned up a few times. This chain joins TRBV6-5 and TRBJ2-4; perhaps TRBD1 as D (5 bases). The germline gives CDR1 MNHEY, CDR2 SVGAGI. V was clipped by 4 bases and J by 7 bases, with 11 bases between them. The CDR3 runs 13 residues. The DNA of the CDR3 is TGTGCCAGCAGTTTAAGGGGTAACAACATTCAGTACTTC. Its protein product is CASSLRGNNIQYF.

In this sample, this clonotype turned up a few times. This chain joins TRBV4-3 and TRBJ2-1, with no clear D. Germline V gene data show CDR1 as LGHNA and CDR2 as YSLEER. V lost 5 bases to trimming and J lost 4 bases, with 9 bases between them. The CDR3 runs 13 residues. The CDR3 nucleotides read TGCGCCAGCAGCGACCAGTCGTACAATGAGCAGTTCTTC. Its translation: CASSDQSYNEQFF.

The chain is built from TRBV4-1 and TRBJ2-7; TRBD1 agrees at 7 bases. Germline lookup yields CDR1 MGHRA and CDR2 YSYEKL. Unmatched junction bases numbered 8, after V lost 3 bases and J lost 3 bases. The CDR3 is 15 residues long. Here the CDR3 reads CASSQTGSGFYEQYF. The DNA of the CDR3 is TGCGCCAGCAGCCAGACAGGGTCAGGGTTCTACGAGCAGTACTTC.

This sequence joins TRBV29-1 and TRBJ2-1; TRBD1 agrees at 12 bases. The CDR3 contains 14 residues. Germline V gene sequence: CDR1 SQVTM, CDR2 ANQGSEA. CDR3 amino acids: CSSSPGQGAVEQFF. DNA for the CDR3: TGCAGTAGCTCCCCGGGACAGGGGGCTGTCGAGCAGTTCTTC.

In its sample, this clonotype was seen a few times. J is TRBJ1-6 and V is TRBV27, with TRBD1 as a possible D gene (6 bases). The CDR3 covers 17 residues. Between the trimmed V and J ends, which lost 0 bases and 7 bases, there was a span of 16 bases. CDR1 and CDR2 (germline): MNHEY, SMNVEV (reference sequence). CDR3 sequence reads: CASSLSGRGAENSPLHF. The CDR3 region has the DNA TGTGCCAGCAGTTTATCGGGGAGGGGGGCAGAAAATTCACCCCTCCACTTT.

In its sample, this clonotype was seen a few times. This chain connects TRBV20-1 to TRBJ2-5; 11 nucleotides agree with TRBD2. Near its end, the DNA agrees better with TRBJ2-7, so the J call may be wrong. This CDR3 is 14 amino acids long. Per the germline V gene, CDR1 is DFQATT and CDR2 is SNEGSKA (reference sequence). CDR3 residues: CSAIMTSGVTEQYF. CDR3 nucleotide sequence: TGCAGTGCTATAATGACTAGCGGGGTAACCGAGCAGTACTTC.

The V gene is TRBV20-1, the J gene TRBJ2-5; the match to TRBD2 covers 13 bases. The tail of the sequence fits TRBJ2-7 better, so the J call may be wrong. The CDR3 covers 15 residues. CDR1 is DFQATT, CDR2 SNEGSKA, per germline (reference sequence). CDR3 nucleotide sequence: TGCAGTGCTAGAGATCCCGGGACTAGCGGGGACGAGCAGTACTTC. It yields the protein CSARDPGTSGDEQYF.

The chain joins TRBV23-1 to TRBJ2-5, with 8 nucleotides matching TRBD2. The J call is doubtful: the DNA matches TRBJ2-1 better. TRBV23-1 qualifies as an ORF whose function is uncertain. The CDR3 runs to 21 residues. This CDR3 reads CASSQSGRGSREVYFSDEQFF. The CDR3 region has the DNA TGCGCCAGCAGTCAATCGGGGAGGGGATCGCGGGAGGTCTATTTCAGCGATGAGCAGTTCTTC.

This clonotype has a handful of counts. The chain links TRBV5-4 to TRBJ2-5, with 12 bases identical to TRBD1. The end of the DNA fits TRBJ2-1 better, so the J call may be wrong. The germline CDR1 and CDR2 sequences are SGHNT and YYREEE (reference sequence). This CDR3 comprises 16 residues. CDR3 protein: CASRAAGTGGFDEQFF. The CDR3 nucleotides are TGTGCCAGCAGGGCGGCCGGGACAGGGGGCTTCGATGAGCAGTTCTTC.

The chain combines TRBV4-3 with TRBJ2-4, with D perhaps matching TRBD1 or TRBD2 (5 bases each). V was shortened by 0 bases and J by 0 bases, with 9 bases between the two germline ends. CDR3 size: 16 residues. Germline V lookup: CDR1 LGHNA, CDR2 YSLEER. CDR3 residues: CASSQDEGIAKNIQYF. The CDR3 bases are TGCGCCAGCAGCCAAGATGAGGGGATAGCCAAAAACATTCAGTACTTC.